The 25 T cell receptor beta chains presented below share a single source sample, sequenced in a study of cytomegalovirus exposure and HLA in healthy donors. Primers for the PCR totalled 60 Vbeta and 13 Jbeta. TCRdb keeps only in-frame clones here, not all; method: immunoSEQ multiplex PCR. The sample yields 65,000 to 70,000 clones, approximately 68% seen once. Specimen: PBMCs. The receptor source for this set is a woman under 40 in good health and CMV-seronegative.

V usage is TRBV5-6 and J usage is TRBJ1-2; 11 nucleotides line up with TRBD1. Germline CDR1 is SGHDT and CDR2 is YYEEEE. This CDR3 is 14 amino acids long. Germline trimming cut 1 base from V and 7 bases from J; bases unmatched to any gene: 3. The CDR3 here is CASSLRGTGGGYTF. DNA of the CDR3: TGTGCCAGCAGCTTGAGGGGGACAGGGGGTGGCTACACCTTC.

The rearrangement uses TRBV10-3 and TRBJ1-5; D remains unclear. The germline CDR1 and CDR2 sequences are ENHRY and SYGVKD. V lost 6 bases and J lost 3, with 6 bases in between. The CDR3 is 12 amino acids. This CDR3 reads CAIRTDNQPQHF. CDR3 DNA sequence: TGTGCCATCAGAACAGACAATCAGCCCCAGCATTTT.

The J gene is TRBJ2-7, the V gene TRBV29-1; perhaps TRBD1 as D (6 bases). V dropped 8 bases and J dropped 0 bases, with 11 bases sitting between them. The CDR3 covers 12 residues. CDR1 and CDR2 from the germline V gene are SQVTM and ANQGSEA. CDR3 sequence (DNA): TGCAGCTCCGGGGACACCTCCTACGAGCAGTACTTC. It encodes CSSGDTSYEQYF.

The chain recombines TRBV30 with TRBJ2-5, with 10 bases lining up with TRBD1. The CDR3 sequence is 15 residues long. Germline trimming cut 0 bases from V and 1 base from J; bases unmatched to any gene: 2. CDR1 is GTSNPN and CDR2 is SVGIG in the germline V gene (reference sequence). The chain's CDR3 is CAWSVDRGLQETQYF. DNA of the CDR3: TGTGCCTGGAGTGTCGACAGGGGGCTCCAAGAGACCCAGTACTTC.

This clone was recorded a few times. V is TRBV30 and J is TRBJ2-7, with 10 positions matching TRBD2. This CDR3 region has 18 residues. The trim removed 3 bases at V and 2 bases at J, leaving 16 bases unmatched. Germline V gene sequence: CDR1 GTSNPN, CDR2 SVGIG (reference sequence). The CDR3 spells CAWSPLPLPGLAPYEQYF. The CDR3 bases are TGTGCCTGGAGCCCTTTGCCCCTGCCGGGACTAGCGCCCTACGAGCAGTACTTC.

The chain uses TRBV7-9 and TRBJ2-7, with D possibly matching TRBD2 (7 bases). The V gene's germline CDR1 is SEHNR and CDR2 FQNEAQ (reference sequence). The length of the CDR3 is 14 residues. The germline V and J ends were trimmed by 8 bases and 3 bases, with 17 bases remaining between them. The CDR3 reads CASSGGGTIYEQYF. Here the CDR3 DNA reads TGTGCCAGCTCGGGGGGCGGGACTATCTACGAGCAGTACTTC.

The rearrangement links TRBV5-1 to TRBJ1-1; D remains unclear. V lost 7 bases and J 1 base, leaving 8 bases between the germline ends. The CDR3 consists of 12 residues. CDR1 is SGHRS, CDR2 YFSETQ, per germline. CDR3 sequence: CASQEPNTEAFF. Written as DNA, the CDR3 is TGCGCCAGCCAAGAGCCGAACACTGAAGCTTTCTTT.

J is TRBJ1-1 and V is TRBV16; 11 bases align to TRBD1. With V trimmed by 4 bases and J by 4 bases, 14 bases remained unmatched. The CDR3 runs 18 residues. Germline lookup yields CDR1 KGHSY and CDR2 FQNENV. CDR3 DNA sequence: TGTGCCAGCAGCCCCCCCGGGGACAGGGGGATTTTGGGCACTGAAGCTTTCTTT. This gives the protein CASSPPGDRGILGTEAFF.

The rearrangement joins TRBV6-1 to TRBJ1-1; 8 bases fit TRBD1. V lost 4 bases, J lost 4 bases, and 8 bases stayed unmatched. CDR3 length: 15 residues. Germline V gives CDR1 MNHNS, CDR2 SASEGT. The CDR3 loop reads CASSAQGALPTEAFF. Here the CDR3 DNA reads TGTGCCAGCAGTGCTCAGGGGGCTCTTCCCACTGAAGCTTTCTTT.

The sample holds one count of this clone. This rearrangement joins TRBV30 to TRBJ1-2; 7 bases map to TRBD1. Trimming removed 5 bases from V and 0 bases from J; junction bases left unmatched: 6. Looked up from germline, CDR1 is GTSNPN and CDR2 is SVGIG (reference sequence). The CDR3 length is 14 residues. CDR3 region: CAWDRGQANYGYTF. In DNA, the CDR3 is TGTGCCTGGGACCGTGGACAGGCTAACTATGGCTACACCTTC.

This clone was seen more than once but under ten times. The V and J genes are TRBV7-8 and TRBJ2-1, with TRBD2 as a possible D gene (7 bases). CDR1 and CDR2 (germline): SGHVS, FQNEAQ. V was trimmed by 5 bases and J by 5 bases, leaving 16 bases between them. The CDR3 covers 15 residues. The CDR3 DNA reads TGTGCCAGCAGCCTTAGGGGGGGTACGGACAATGAGCAGTTCTTC. It encodes CASSLRGGTDNEQFF.

This clone was counted a few times. The chain has TRBV20-1 and TRBJ1-4; tentatively, D is TRBD1 (6 bases). The CDR3 has 11 amino acids. V was cut by 7 bases and J by 8 bases, with 11 bases left in between. Germline CDR1 and CDR2: DFQATT and SNEGSKA (reference sequence). The CDR3: CSGTAGEKLFF. The CDR3 DNA reads as TGCAGTGGGACAGCCGGAGAAAAACTGTTTTTT.

This sequence joins TRBV7-8 and TRBJ1-6, with 7 bases fitting TRBD1. J gave up 6 bases and V 5 bases, and 7 bases lay outside the gene matches. Per the germline V gene, CDR1 is SGHVS and CDR2 is FQNEAQ. CDR3 size: 15 residues. The CDR3 sequence: CASSPGQVRNSPLHF. Written as DNA, the CDR3 is TGTGCCAGCAGCCCCGGACAGGTCCGTAATTCACCCCTCCACTTT.

The count of this clone is one. V is TRBV7-9 and J is TRBJ1-1; 9 nucleotides line up with TRBD1. The V segment lost 4 bases and the J segment 5 bases; nucleotides outside the gene matches: 11. The CDR3 has 16 residues. Germline V lookup: CDR1 SEHNR, CDR2 FQNEAQ (reference sequence). The CDR3 reads CASSYAGTGRGTEAFF. CDR3 coding DNA: TGTGCCAGCAGCTACGCCGGGACAGGGAGAGGGACTGAAGCTTTCTTT.

This sequence joins TRBV14 and TRBJ2-7; no clear D. The germline CDR1 and CDR2 sequences are SGHDN and FVKESK. CDR3 length: 14 amino acids. V gave up 0 bases and J gave up 4 bases, with 10 bases separating them. For the CDR3, the DNA is TGTGCCAGCAGCCAAGACTTACGAGGATACGAGCAGTACTTC. Its translation: CASSQDLRGYEQYF. Combining the CDR3 with reference TRBV14 and TRBJ2-7 gives the whole variable domain EAGVTQFPSHSVIEKGQTVTLRCDPISGHDNLYWYRRVMGKEIKFLLHFVKESKQDESGMPNNRFLAERTGGTYSTLKVQPAELEDSGVYFCASSQDLRGYEQYFGPGTRLTVT.

Notes on this clone: The conserved final phenylalanine or tryptophan is absent from the CDR3, which likely points to a read error. The chain combines TRBV7-9 with TRBJ1-5; D gene ambiguous. V was clipped by 2 bases and J by 4 bases, with 6 bases between them. Germline CDR1 is SEHNR and CDR2 is FQNEAQ (reference sequence). This CDR3 is 13 amino acids long. The CDR3 spells CASSLSENQPQHL. CDR3 nucleotide sequence: TGTGCCAGCAGCTTAAGCGAGAATCAGCCCCAGCATCTT.

The chain links TRBV5-1 to TRBJ2-1; D remains ambiguous. The V end lost 2 bases, the J end lost 7 bases, and 10 bases lay between the germline ends. Per the germline V gene, CDR1 is SGHRS and CDR2 is YFSETQ. There are 13 residues in the CDR3. The CDR3 loop reads CASSFLADNEQFF. Written as DNA, the CDR3 is TGCGCCAGCAGCTTTCTGGCCGATAATGAGCAGTTCTTC.

This chain links TRBV10-3 with TRBJ2-2; 7 bases agree with TRBD1. J was trimmed by 0 bases and V by 5 bases; bases with no gene match: 3. The CDR3 has 15 amino acids. Germline V gene sequence: CDR1 ENHRY, CDR2 SYGVKD. The CDR3 coding sequence is TGTGCCATCAGTTCCGGGACAGCGAACACCGGGGAGCTGTTTTTT. This sequence encodes CAISSGTANTGELFF.

This sequence joins TRBV7-3 and TRBJ2-3; 16 bases line up with TRBD2. The CDR3 covers 19 residues. Germline CDR1 reads SGHTA; CDR2 reads FQGTGA. With 2 bases clipped from V and 4 bases from J, the junction kept 9 bases outside the gene matches. The CDR3 protein is CASSLSPGLAGGRPDTQYF. In nucleotides, the CDR3 is TGTGCCAGCAGCTTATCCCCGGGACTAGCGGGGGGGCGCCCAGATACGCAGTATTTT. The full variable domain, completed using reference TRBV7-3 and TRBJ2-3, is GAGVSQTPSNKVTEKGKYVELRCDPISGHTALYWYRQSLGQGPEFLIYFQGTGAADDSGLPNDRFFAVRPEGSVSTLKIQRTERGDSAVYLCASSLSPGLAGGRPDTQYFGPGTRLTVL.

The V gene is TRBV18, the J gene TRBJ2-6; tentatively, D is TRBD1 (5 bases). V was cut by 7 bases and J by 0 bases, with 13 bases left in between. The CDR3 contains 16 residues. The germline CDR1 and CDR2 sequences are KGHSH and LQKENI. CDR3 nucleotide sequence: TGTGCCAGCTTTGTTGGACAATCCTCTGGGGCCAACGTCCTGACTTTC. Protein product: CASFVGQSSGANVLTF.

V is TRBV5-1 and J is TRBJ2-7, with D perhaps TRBD1 (6 bases). The CDR3 loop spans 14 amino acids. Trimming pared 1 base from V and 3 bases from J, leaving 11 bases between. Germline-derived CDR1 and CDR2 are SGHRS and YFSETQ. CDR3 DNA: TGCGCCAGCAGCTTGCTGACAGGCGACTACGAGCAGTACTTC. Protein product: CASSLLTGDYEQYF.

This clone was observed at least ten times. Likely a read error: the CDR3 ends without its conserved phenylalanine or tryptophan. The limits of the CDR3 on the DNA are not certain, so only TCRdb's listed CDR3 is given. V gene TRBV7-2 combines with J gene TRBJ1-6; the tabulated D call, TRBD1, remains unverified against the DNA. The germline V gene encodes CDR1 SGHTA and CDR2 FQGNSA. The CDR3 region is 16 residues in length, termini included. The CDR3 reads CASSLGPGSYNSPLQV.

This chain connects TRBV30 to TRBJ2-1; 8 bases map to TRBD2. CDR3 length: 14 amino acids. The germline V gene has CDR1 GTSNPN and CDR2 SVGIG (reference sequence). Trimming cost V 3 bases and J 4 bases; bases outside gene matches: 5. The DNA of the CDR3 is TGTGCCTGGAGAAGCGGGGGCCTTTACAATGAGCAGTTCTTC. This encodes CAWRSGGLYNEQFF.

Worth noting for this clone: The CDR3 carries no conserved terminal phenylalanine or tryptophan, so it likely arises from a read error. The rearrangement links TRBV10-2 to TRBJ2-2; 11 bases agree with TRBD2. The length of the CDR3 is 15 residues. The trim removed 7 bases at V and 5 bases at J, leaving 6 bases unmatched. Germline assignment: CDR1 WSHSY and CDR2 SAAADI. CDR3 in amino acids: CASTIAGGRTGELFV. CDR3 in DNA: TGCGCCAGCACCATAGCGGGGGGGCGGACCGGGGAGCTGTTTGTT.

The chain employs TRBV30 and TRBJ2-7, with 7 bases identical to TRBD1. From germline, CDR1 is GTSNPN and CDR2 SVGIG (reference sequence). The length of the CDR3 is 14 residues. Trimming removed 6 bases from V and 0 bases from J; junction bases left unmatched: 8. In DNA form, the CDR3 reads TGTGCCTGCCTCCGGGGACAGTACTCCTACGAGCAGTACTTC. Translation: CACLRGQYSYEQYF. Filled out from reference TRBV30 and TRBJ2-7, the complete variable domain reads SQTIHQWPATLVQPVGSPLSLECTVEGTSNPNLYWYRQAAGRGLQLLFYSVGIGQISSEVPQNLSASRPQDRQFILSSKKLLLSDSGFYLCACLRGQYSYEQYFGPGTRLTVT.